This record concerns one TCR beta chain sequence. Its antigen is undetermined. The sample belongs to a study of OX40 agonist ivuxolimab in advanced cancers. Study at large: The diagnoses of dose-escalation patients were hepatocellular carcinoma, melanoma, renal cell or head and neck cancer. Overall study results and limits: People who partly responded at 0.1-3.0 mg/kg had some of the least clonal expansion seen. The study found that CD8+ T cells averaged more expanded clones than CD4+.

Sequencing was performed with immunoSEQ multiplex PCR; in TCRdb, only in-frame clones are kept and a portion is missing. Here the sample spans approximately 88,000 clones, about 88% being singletons. Germline V gene lookup returns CDR1 LNHDA and CDR2 SQIVND (reference sequence). V was shortened by 3 bases and J by 4 bases, with 8 bases between the two germline ends. The CDR3 runs 13 residues. It was autoimmune disease history or systemic immunosuppression that excluded patients. Sample: CD4+ or CD8+ T cells sorted from blood, taken in a trial of the OX40 agonist ivuxolimab. This chain joins TRBV19 and TRBJ2-3; perhaps TRBD1 as D (6 bases). The clonotype was recovered from an adult with an advanced solid tumor such as melanoma, head and neck, liver or kidney cancer. The CDR3 bases are TGTGCCAGTAGTATCCAGGGGTCAGATACGCAGTATTTT. Residues: CASSIQGSDTQYF. The full variable domain, with the rest looked up from reference TRBV19 and TRBJ2-3, is DGGITQSPKYLFRKEGQNVTLSCEQNLNHDAMYWYRQDPGQGLRLIYYSQIVNDFQKGDIAEGYSVSREKKESFPLTVTSAQKNPTAFYLCASSIQGSDTQYFGPGTRLTVL.